This TCR beta chain was sequenced in a study of T cell responses to AZD1222 COVID-19 vaccine. The study, taken as a whole, reports: The donor group comprised mostly white British people and more females; the analysis possibly underestimated clonal diversity. The CD4 TCRs associated with vaccination extended across spike and predominated at 160-218 and 743-854. Repertoire collection took place solely once the T cell response had peaked.

Looked up from germline, CDR1 is ENHRY and CDR2 is SYGVKD. The CDR3 covers 17 residues. Trimming took 2 bases from V and 6 from J; bases not matched to a gene: 11. TCRdb's table, derived via immunoSEQ multiplex PCR, lists solely in-frame clones and lacks some. The repertoire consists of 110,000 to 150,000 clones, with around 87% occurring once and the leading ten covering roughly 1.7%. This clone has only one observation. Its specificity is not known. The material was peripheral blood, obtained on day 0 of AZD1222 vaccination. The source is an adult in good health. V is TRBV10-3 and J is TRBJ2-1; 9 positions agree with TRBD2. The CDR3 region is CAISEASGNPPRNEQFF. Here the CDR3 DNA reads TGTGCCATCAGTGAGGCTAGCGGGAATCCACCCCGCAATGAGCAGTTCTTC.